This entry is about one T cell receptor beta chain. The data were produced by immunoSEQ multiplex PCR, yet TCRdb's version contains in-frame clones alone and is incomplete. The repertoire consists of over 85,000 clones, with around four fifths occurring once and the leading ten covering more than 0.95%. V was trimmed by 6 bases and J by 2 bases, leaving 11 bases between them. CDR3 length: 14 residues. In germline, CDR1 is MNHEY, CDR2 SVGAGI. The data originate from a study of OX40 agonist ivuxolimab in advanced cancers. Study-wide context: A history of anti-PD-1, anti-PD-L1 or anti-CTLA-4 therapy was acceptable, and over 30% had some. The study reported partial responses in three patients: one hepatocellular carcinoma, two cutaneous melanoma.

The sequence derives from an adult with an advanced solid tumor such as melanoma, head and neck, liver or kidney cancer. The specimen comprised CD4+ or CD8+ T cells sorted from blood, sampled in a trial of the OX40 agonist ivuxolimab. V usage is TRBV6-5 and J usage is TRBJ1-5; the D is unclear. The CDR3 DNA reads as TGTGCCAGCAGCCCGATTCTAGGCAATCAGCCCCAGCATTTT. Translation gives CASSPILGNQPQHF.